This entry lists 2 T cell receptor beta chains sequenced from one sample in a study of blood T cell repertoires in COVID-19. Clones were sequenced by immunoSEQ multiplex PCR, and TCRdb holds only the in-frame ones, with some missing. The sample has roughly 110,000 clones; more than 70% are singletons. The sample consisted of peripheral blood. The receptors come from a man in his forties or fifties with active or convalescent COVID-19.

The CDR3 protein is CASSEGLRGETQYF. The CDR3, as DNA: TGTGCCAGCAGCGAAGGACTCAGGGGAGAGACCCAGTACTTC. The rearrangement uses TRBV9 and TRBJ2-5; perhaps TRBD1 as D (6 bases). V dropped 3 bases and J dropped 4 bases, with 13 bases sitting between them. The CDR3 covers 14 residues. Germline V CDR1 and CDR2: SGDLS, YYNGEE.

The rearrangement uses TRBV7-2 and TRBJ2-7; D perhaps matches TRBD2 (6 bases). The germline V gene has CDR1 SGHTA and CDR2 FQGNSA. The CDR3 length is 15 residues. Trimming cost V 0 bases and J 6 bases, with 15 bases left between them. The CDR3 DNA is TGTGCCAGCAGCTTAGCTTCGGTGGTAGCGGTCGAGCAGTACTTC. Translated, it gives CASSLASVVAVEQYF.